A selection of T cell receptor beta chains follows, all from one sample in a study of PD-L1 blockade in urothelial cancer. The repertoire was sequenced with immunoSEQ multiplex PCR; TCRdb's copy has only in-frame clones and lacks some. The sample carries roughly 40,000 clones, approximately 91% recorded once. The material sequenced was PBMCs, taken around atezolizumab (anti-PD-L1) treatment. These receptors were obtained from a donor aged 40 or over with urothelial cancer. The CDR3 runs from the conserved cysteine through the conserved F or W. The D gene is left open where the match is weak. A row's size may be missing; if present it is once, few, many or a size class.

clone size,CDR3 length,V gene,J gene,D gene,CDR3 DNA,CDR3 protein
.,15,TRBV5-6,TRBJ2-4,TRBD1,TGTGCCAGCAGCTTCCGGGACAGGGGGTCGAACATTCAGTACTTC,CASSFRDRGSNIQYF
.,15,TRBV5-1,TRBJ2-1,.,TGCGCCAGCAGCTTGGTTGCGGGTGGCTACAATGAGCAGTTCTTC,CASSLVAGGYNEQFF
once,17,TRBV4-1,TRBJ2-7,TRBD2,TGCGCCAGCAGCCAACCCGGGACTAGCGGGAGGGGCTACGAGCAGTACTTC,CASSQPGTSGRGYEQYF
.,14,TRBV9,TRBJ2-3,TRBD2,TGTGCCAGCAGCGTAGCGGGAGGGTCAGATACGCAGTATTTT,CASSVAGGSDTQYF
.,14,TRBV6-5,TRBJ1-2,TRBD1,TGTGCCAGCAGCCCGACAGGGGGCGACTATGGCTACACCTTC,CASSPTGGDYGYTF
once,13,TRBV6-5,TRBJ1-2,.,TGTGCCAGCAGTTACGGGGAATCTCGGGACTACACCTTC,CASSYGESRDYTF
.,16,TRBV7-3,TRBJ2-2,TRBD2,TGTGCCAGTCAACTAGCGGGAGGGCCGGGCACCGGGGAGCTGTTTTTT,CASQLAGGPGTGELFF
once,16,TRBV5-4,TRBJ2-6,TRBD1,TGTGCCAGCCGGGACAGGGGTAGATCTGGGGCCAACGTCCTGACTTTC,CASRDRGRSGANVLTF
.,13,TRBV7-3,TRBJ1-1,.,TGTGCCAGCAGCACAGGCCCGGGCACTGAAGCTTTCTTT,CASSTGPGTEAFF
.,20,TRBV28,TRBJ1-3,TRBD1,TGTGCCAGCAGTTCCCCCGCCGGGACAGGGGACGACTACTCTGGAAACACCATATATTTT,CASSSPAGTGDDYSGNTIYF
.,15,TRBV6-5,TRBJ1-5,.,TGTGCCAGCAGGAAGGAGAGACGCGGAAATCAGCCCCAGCATTTT,CASRKERRGNQPQHF
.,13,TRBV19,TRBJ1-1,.,TGTGCCAGTAGTGTTAAAGGGGACACTGAAGCTTTCTTT,CASSVKGDTEAFF
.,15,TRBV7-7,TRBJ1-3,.,TGTGCTAGCAGCCAAGGACAGCCCTCTGGAAACACCATATATTTT,CASSQGQPSGNTIYF
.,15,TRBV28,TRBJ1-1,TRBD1,TGTGCCAGCAGTTCCGCGACAGGGAGGAACACTGAAGCTTTCTTT,CASSSATGRNTEAFF
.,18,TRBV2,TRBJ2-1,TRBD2,TGTGCCAGCAGTGAAACCCCTGCTAGCGGAAACTCCTACAATGAGCAGTTCTTC,CASSETPASGNSYNEQFF
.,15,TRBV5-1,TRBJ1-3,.,TGCGCCAGCAGCTTGTTGCAGGGCCGTGGAAACACCATATATTTT,CASSLLQGRGNTIYF
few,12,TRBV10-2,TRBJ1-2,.,TGCGCCAGCAGTCCCGACAGCTATGGCTACACCTTC,CASSPDSYGYTF
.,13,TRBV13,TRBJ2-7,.,TGTGCCAGCAGCTTAGGGCAGGTCTACGAGCAGTACTTC,CASSLGQVYEQYF
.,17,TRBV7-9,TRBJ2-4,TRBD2,TGTGCCAGCCAACTAGCGGGAGGGTCCGGAGCCAAAAACATTCAGTACTTC,CASQLAGGSGAKNIQYF
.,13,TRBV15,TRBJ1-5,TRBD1,TGTGCCACCAGCGGAAACAGGGGGCAGCCCCAGCATTTT,CATSGNRGQPQHF
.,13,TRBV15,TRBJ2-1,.,TGTGCCACCAGCCCGCGACGGGGGAATGAGCAGTTCTTC,CATSPRRGNEQFF
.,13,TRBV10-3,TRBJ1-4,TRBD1,TGTGCCACCCGACAGGGCGGAGGTGAAAAACTGTTTTTT,CATRQGGGEKLFF
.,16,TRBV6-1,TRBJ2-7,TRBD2,TGTGCCAGCAGTGCCGATCGGGGCGGGAGCTCCTACGAGCAGTACTTC,CASSADRGGSSYEQYF
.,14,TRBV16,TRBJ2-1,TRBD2,TGTGCCAGCAGCCCAGCGGGAGGGCCTGGTGAGCAGTTCTTC,CASSPAGGPGEQFF
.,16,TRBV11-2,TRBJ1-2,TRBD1,TGTGCCAGCAGCTTAGGTGGGACAGGGGCTAACTATGGCTACACCTTC,CASSLGGTGANYGYTF
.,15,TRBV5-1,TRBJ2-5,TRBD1,TGCGCCAGCAGCCCTGGGACAGCCGACCAAGAGACCCAGTACTTC,CASSPGTADQETQYF
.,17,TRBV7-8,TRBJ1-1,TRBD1,TGTGCCAGCAGCTGGGCCGAGAGGGGGCTGGCGAACACTGAAGCTTTCTTT,CASSWAERGLANTEAFF
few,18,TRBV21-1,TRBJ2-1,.,TGTGCCAGCAGCAAAGCCGGGACTAGCGGAAGCTCCTACAATGAGCAGTTCTTC,CASSKAGTSGSSYNEQFF
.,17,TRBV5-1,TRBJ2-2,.,TGCGCCAGCAGCTTTGGGGCCGTTGGGGAGAACACCGGGGAGCTGTTTTTT,CASSFGAVGENTGELFF
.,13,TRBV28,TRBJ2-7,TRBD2,TGTGCCAGCAATACCGGGACTAGCCGCGAGCAGTACTTC,CASNTGTSREQYF
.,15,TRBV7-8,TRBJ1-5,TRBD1,TGTGCCAGCAGCCTCGCGGGGACAGGGCTTCAGCCCCAGCATTTT,CASSLAGTGLQPQHF
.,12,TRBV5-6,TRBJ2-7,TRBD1,TGTGCCAGCAGCGGGGGGACAGGGGGCTTTTACTTC,CASSGGTGGFYF
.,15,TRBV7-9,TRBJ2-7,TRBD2,TGTGCCAGCAGCCCGACGGGGGGGAGCTCCTACGAGCAGTACTTC,CASSPTGGSSYEQYF
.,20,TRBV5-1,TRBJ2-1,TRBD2,TGCGCCAGCAGCTTCCACCCCAGCTCTAGCGGGCCCAGTCCTTACAATGAGCAGTTCTTC,CASSFHPSSSGPSPYNEQFF
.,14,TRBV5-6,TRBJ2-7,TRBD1,TGTGCCAGCACCCGGACAGGGGGGTCCTACGAGCAGTACTTC,CASTRTGGSYEQYF
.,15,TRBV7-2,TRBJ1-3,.,TGTGCCAGCAGCTCCGGTAGCGTCTCTGGAAACACCATATATTTT,CASSSGSVSGNTIYF
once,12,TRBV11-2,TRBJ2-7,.,TGTGCCAGCAGCTTATGGGGCGGCGAGCAGTACTTC,CASSLWGGEQYF
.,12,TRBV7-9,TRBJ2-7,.,TGTGCCAGCAGCTCTAACAGGGTTGGGCAGTACTTC,CASSSNRVGQYF
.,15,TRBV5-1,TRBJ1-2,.,TGCGCCAGCAGCTTTAGTTCGGGACAAGGATATGGCTACACCTTC,CASSFSSGQGYGYTF
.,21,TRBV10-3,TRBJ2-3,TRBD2,TGTGCCATCAGTGAGGTGGGGGCTAGCGGGATTTGGGGGAAAAACACAGATACGCAGTATTTT,CAISEVGASGIWGKNTDTQYF
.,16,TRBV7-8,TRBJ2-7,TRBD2,TGTGCCAGCAGCCCCCGAGGGGCGGGGGGACCCTACGAGCAGTACTTC,CASSPRGAGGPYEQYF
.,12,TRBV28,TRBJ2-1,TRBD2,TGTGCCAGCCGTAGCGGGAGTGGTGAGCAGTTCTTC,CASRSGSGEQFF
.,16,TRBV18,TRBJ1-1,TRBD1,TGTGCCAGCTCACCCGGGACAGGAACTTTGAACACTGAAGCTTTCTTT,CASSPGTGTLNTEAFF
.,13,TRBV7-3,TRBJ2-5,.,TGTGCCAGCAGCTTAACTTCAGGAGAGACCCAGTACTTC,CASSLTSGETQYF
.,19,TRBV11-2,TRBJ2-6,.,TGTGCCAGCAGCTTACCGCGCGGGTCGGCCCTATCTGGGGCCAACGTCCTGACTTTC,CASSLPRGSALSGANVLTF
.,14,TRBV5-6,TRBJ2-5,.,TGTGCCAGCAGCCTAGGGACTGGATTAGAGACCCAGTACTTC,CASSLGTGLETQYF
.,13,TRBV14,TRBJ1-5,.,TGTGCCAGCAGCCAAGGGCCTAATCAGCCCCAGCATTTT,CASSQGPNQPQHF